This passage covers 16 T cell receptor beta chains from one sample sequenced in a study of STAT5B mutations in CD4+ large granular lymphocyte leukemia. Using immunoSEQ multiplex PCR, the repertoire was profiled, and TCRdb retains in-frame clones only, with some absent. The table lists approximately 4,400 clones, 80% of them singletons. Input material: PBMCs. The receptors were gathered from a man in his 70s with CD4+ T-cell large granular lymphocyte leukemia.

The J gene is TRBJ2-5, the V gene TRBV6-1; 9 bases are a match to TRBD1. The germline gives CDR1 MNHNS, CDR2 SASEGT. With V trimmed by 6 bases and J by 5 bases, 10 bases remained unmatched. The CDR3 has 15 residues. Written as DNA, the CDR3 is TGTGCCAGCAGGACCAGACAGGGGGTAGGGGAGACCCAGTACTTC. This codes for CASRTRQGVGETQYF.

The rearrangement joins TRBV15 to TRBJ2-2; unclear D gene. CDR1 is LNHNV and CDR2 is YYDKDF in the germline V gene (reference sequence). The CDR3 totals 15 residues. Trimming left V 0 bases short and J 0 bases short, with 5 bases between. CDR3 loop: CATSRDAPNTGELFF. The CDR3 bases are TGTGCCACCAGCAGAGATGCACCGAACACCGGGGAGCTGTTTTTT.

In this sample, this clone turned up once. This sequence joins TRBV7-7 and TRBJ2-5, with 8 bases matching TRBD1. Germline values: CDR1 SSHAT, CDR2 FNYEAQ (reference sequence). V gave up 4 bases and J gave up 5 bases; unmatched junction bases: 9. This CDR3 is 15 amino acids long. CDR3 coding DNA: TGTGCCAGCAGCTACGGACAGGGAACGGGGGAGACCCAGTACTTC. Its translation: CASSYGQGTGETQYF.

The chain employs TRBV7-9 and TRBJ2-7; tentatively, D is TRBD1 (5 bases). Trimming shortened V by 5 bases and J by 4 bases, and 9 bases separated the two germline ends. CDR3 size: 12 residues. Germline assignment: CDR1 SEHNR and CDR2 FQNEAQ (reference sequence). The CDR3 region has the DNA TGTGCCAGCAGCCCCCCAGGGTACGAGCAGTACTTC. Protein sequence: CASSPPGYEQYF.

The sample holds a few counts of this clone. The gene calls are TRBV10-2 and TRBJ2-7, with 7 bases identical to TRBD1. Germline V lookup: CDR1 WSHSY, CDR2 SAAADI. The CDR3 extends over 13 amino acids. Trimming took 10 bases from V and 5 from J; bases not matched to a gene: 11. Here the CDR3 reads CATTPTGFHEQYV. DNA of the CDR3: TGCGCCACCACCCCGACAGGGTTCCACGAGCAGTACGTC.

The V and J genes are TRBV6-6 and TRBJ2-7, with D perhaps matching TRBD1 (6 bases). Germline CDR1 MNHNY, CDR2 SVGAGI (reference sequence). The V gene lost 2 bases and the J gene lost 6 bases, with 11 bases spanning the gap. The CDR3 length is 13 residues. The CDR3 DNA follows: TGTGCCAGCAGTTACCGGACAGTCACCGAGCAGTACGTC. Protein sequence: CASSYRTVTEQYV.

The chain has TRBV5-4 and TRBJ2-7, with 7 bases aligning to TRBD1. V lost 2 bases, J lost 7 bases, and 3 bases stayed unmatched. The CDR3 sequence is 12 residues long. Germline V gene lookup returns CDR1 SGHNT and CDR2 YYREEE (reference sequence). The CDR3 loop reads CASSLGGQEQYV. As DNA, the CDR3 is TGTGCCAGCAGCTTAGGGGGACAGGAGCAGTACGTC.

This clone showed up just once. The CDR3 sequence: CAWSVAGASTDTQYF. DNA for the CDR3: TGTGCCTGGAGTGTAGCGGGGGCTAGCACAGATACGCAGTATTTT. The chain links TRBV30 to TRBJ2-3, with TRBD2 matching 8 bases. Germline V gene sequence: CDR1 GTSNPN, CDR2 SVGIG (reference sequence). This CDR3 has 15 residues. The junction had 2 bases not matched to a gene; V was cut back by 0 bases and J by 0 bases.

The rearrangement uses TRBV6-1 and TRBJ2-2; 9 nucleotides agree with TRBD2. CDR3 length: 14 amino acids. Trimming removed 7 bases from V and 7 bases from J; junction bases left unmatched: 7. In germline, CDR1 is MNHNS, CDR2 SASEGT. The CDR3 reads CASTLLAGVGELFF. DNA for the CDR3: TGTGCCAGCACTCTCTTAGCGGGAGTCGGGGAGCTGTTTTTT.

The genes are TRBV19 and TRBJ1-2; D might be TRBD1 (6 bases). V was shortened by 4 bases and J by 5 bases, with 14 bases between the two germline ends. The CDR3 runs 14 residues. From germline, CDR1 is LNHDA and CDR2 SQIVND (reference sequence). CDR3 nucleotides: TGTGCCAGTAGTACCGTACAGGGCCCATATGGCTACACCTTC. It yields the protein CASSTVQGPYGYTF.

The CDR3 DNA reads as TGTGCCAGCAGCTTACTTGGGGCCCACGAGCAGTACGTC. It specifies CASSLLGAHEQYV. The J gene is TRBJ2-7, the V gene TRBV7-9; D perhaps matches TRBD1 (5 bases). Trimming removed 2 bases at V and 5 bases at J, with 10 bases between. CDR1 is SEHNR, CDR2 FQNEAQ, per germline (reference sequence). The CDR3 length is 13 residues.

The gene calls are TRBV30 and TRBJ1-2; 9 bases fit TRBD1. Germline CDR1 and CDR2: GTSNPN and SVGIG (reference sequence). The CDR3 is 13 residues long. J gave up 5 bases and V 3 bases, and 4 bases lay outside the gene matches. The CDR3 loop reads CAWSAGQGYGYTF. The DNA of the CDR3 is TGTGCCTGGAGCGCAGGACAGGGGTATGGCTACACCTTC. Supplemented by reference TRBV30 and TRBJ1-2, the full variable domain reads SQTIHQWPATLVQPVGSPLSLECTVEGTSNPNLYWYRQAAGRGLQLLFYSVGIGQISSEVPQNLSASRPQDRQFILSSKKLLLSDSGFYLCAWSAGQGYGYTFGSGTRLTVV.

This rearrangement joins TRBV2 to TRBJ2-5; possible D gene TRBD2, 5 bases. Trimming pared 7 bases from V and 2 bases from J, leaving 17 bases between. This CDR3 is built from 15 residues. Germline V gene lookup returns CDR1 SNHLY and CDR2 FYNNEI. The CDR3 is CASTAGGYVQETQYF. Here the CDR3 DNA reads TGTGCCAGCACCGCTGGAGGATATGTGCAAGAGACCCAGTACTTC.

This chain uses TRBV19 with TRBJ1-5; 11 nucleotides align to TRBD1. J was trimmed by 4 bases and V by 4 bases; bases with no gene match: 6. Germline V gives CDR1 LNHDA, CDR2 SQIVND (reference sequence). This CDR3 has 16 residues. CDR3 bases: TGTGCCAGTAGTACAACCGGGACAGGGGGAAATCAGCCCCAGCATTTT. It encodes CASSTTGTGGNQPQHF. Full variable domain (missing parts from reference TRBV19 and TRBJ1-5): DGGITQSPKYLFRKEGQNVTLSCEQNLNHDAMYWYRQDPGQGLRLIYYSQIVNDFQKGDIAEGYSVSREKKESFPLTVTSAQKNPTAFYLCASSTTGTGGNQPQHFGDGTRLSIL.

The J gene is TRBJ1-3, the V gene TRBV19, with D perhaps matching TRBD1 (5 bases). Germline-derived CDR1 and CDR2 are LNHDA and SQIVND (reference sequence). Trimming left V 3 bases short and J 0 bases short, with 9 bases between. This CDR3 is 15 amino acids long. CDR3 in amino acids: CASSMADNSGNTIYF. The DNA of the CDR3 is TGTGCCAGTAGTATGGCGGACAACTCTGGAAACACCATATATTTT.

The CDR3 sequence: CASSPAGTVGYGYTF. CDR3 DNA sequence: TGCGCCAGCAGCCCCGCGGGGACAGTCGGCTATGGCTACACCTTC. This sequence joins TRBV5-1 and TRBJ1-2, with 7 bases that match TRBD1. Germline values: CDR1 SGHRS, CDR2 YFSETQ. The J segment lost 4 bases and the V segment lost 4 bases, leaving 10 bases of the junction unmatched. The CDR3 runs to 15 residues.